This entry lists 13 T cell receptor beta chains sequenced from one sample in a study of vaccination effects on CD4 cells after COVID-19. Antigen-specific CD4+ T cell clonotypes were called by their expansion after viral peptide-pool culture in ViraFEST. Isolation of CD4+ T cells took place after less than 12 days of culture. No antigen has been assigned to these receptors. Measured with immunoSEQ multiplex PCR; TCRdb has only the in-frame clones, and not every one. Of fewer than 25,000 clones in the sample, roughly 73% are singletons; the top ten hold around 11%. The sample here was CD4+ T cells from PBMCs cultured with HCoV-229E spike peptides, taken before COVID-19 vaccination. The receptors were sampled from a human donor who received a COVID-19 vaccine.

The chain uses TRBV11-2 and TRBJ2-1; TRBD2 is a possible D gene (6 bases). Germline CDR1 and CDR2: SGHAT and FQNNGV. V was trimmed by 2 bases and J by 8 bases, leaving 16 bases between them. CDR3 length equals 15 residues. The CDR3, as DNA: TGTGCCAGCAGCTTAATTTCTATTTGGGAGGATGAGCAGTTCTTC. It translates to CASSLISIWEDEQFF.

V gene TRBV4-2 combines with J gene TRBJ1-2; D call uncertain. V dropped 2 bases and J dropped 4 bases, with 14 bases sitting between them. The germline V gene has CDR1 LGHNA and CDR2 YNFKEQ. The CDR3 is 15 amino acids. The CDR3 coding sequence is TGTGCCAGCAGCCAAAACTCGGGCACCGGCTATGGCTACACCTTC. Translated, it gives CASSQNSGTGYGYTF.

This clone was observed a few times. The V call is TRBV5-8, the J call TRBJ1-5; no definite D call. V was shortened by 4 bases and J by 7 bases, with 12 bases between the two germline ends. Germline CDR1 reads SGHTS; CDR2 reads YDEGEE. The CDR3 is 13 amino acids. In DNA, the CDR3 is TGTGCCAGCAGCCCCATCAGGAGACAGCCCCAGCATTTT. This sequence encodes CASSPIRRQPQHF. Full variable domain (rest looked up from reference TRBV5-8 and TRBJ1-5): EAGVTQSPTHLIKTRGQQATLRCSPISGHTSVYWYQQALGLGLQFLLWYDEGEERNRGNFPPRFSGRQFPNYSSELNVNALELEDSALYLCASSPIRRQPQHFGDGTRLSIL.

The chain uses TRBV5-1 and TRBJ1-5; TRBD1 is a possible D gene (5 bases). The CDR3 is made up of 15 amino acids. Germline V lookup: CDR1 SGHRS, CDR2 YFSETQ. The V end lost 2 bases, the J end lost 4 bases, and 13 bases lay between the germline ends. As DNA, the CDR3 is TGCGCCAGCAGCTTTTTAGGGGATGGGAATCAGCCCCAGCATTTT. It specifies CASSFLGDGNQPQHF.

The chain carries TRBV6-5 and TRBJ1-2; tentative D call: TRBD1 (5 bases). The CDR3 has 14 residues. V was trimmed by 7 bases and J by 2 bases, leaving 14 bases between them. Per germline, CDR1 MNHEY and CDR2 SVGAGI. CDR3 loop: CASKRGEGNYGYTF. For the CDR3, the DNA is TGTGCCAGCAAACGAGGGGAGGGGAACTATGGCTACACCTTC.

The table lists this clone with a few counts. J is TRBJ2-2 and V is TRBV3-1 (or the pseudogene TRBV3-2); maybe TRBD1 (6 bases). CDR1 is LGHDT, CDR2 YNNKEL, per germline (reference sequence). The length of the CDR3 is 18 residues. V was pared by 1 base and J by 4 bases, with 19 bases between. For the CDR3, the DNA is TGTGCCAGCAGCCAAGCACGCTCCGGGACATCCTCCACCGGGGAGCTGTTTTTT. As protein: CASSQARSGTSSTGELFF.

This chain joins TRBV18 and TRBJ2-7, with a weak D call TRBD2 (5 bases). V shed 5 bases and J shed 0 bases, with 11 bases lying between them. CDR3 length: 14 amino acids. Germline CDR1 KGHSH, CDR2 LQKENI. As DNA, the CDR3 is TGTGCCAGCTCAGGGAGAGGGAACTCCTACGAGCAGTACTTC. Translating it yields CASSGRGNSYEQYF.

This chain's CDR3 is CASTATNEKLFF. In nucleotides, the CDR3 is TGTGCCAGCACTGCAACTAATGAAAAACTGTTTTTT. This chain links TRBV6-5 with TRBJ1-4; the D is unclear. The length of the CDR3 is 12 residues. V was cut by 7 bases and J by 0 bases, with 3 bases left in between. CDR1 is MNHEY and CDR2 is SVGAGI in the germline V gene.

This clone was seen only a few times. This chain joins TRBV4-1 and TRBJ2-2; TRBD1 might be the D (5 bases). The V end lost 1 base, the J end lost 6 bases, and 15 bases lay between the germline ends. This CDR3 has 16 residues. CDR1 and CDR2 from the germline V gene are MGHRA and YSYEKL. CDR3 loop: CASSQVRQGQAGELFF. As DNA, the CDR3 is TGCGCCAGCAGCCAAGTAAGGCAGGGTCAAGCCGGGGAGCTGTTTTTT.

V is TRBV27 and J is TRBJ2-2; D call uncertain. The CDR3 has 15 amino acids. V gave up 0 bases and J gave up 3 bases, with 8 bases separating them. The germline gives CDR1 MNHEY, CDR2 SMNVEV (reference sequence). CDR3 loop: CASSLSHGDTGELFF. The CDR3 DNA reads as TGTGCCAGCAGTTTATCGCATGGGGACACCGGGGAGCTGTTTTTT.

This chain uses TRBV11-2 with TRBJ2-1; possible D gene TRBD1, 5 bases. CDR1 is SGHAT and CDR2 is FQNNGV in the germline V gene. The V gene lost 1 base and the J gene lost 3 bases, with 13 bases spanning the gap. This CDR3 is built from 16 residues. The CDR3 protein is CASSLAAGQNYNEQFF. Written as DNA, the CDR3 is TGTGCCAGCAGCTTAGCGGCAGGGCAGAACTACAATGAGCAGTTCTTC.

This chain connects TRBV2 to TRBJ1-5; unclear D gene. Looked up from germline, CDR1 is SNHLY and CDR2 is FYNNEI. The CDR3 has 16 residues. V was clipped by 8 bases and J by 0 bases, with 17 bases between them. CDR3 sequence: CASGLASTYSNQPQHF. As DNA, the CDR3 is TGTGCCAGCGGGTTAGCTTCTACTTATAGCAATCAGCCCCAGCATTTT. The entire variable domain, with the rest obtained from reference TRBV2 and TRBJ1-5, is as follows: EPEVTQTPSHQVTQMGQEVILRCVPISNHLYFYWYRQILGQKVEFLVSFYNNEISEKSEIFDDQFSVERPDGSNFTLKIRSTKLEDSAMYFCASGLASTYSNQPQHFGDGTRLSIL.

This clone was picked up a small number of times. The CDR3 spells CASSYSNGVYGYTF. DNA for the CDR3: TGTGCCAGCAGTTACTCGAATGGGGTCTATGGCTACACCTTC. V and J are TRBV6-5 and TRBJ1-2; D gene ambiguous. This CDR3 has 14 amino acids. V lost 0 bases, J lost 4 bases, and 9 bases lay in between. CDR1 MNHEY and CDR2 SVGAGI come from the germline V gene.